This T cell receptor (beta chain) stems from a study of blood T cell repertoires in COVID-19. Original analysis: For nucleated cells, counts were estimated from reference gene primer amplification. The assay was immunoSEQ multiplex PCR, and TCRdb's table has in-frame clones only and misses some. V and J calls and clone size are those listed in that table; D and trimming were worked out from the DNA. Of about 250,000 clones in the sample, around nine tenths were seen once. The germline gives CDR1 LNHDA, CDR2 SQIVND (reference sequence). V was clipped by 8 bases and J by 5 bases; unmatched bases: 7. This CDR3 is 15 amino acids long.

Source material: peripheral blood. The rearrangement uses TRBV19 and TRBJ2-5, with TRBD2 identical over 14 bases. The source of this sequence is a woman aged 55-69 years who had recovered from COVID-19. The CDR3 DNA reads TGTGCCAGTCGACTAGCGGGGGGGCCCAGGGAGACCCAGTACTTC. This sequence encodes CASRLAGGPRETQYF.